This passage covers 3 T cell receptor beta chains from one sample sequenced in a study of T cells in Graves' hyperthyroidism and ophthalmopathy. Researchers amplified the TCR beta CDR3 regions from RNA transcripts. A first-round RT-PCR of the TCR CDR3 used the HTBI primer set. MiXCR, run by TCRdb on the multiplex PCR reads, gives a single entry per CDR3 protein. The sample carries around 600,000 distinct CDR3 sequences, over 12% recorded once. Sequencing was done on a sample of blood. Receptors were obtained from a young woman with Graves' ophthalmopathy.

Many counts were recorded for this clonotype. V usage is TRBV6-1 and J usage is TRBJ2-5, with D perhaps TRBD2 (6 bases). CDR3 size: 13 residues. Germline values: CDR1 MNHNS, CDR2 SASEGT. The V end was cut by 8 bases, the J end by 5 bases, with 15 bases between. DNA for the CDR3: TGTGCCAGCCAATCGGAGGGGAGGGAGACCCAGTACTTC. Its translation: CASQSEGRETQYF.

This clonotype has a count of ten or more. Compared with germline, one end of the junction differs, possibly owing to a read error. This CDR3 reads CASSEAGYSNQPQHF. Here the CDR3 DNA reads TGTGCCAGCAGCGAAGCGGGATATAGCAATCAGCCCCAGCATTTT. The chain joins TRBV6-1 to TRBJ1-5; D is unclear. The CDR3 has 15 residues. Germline lookup yields CDR1 MNHNS and CDR2 SASEGT.

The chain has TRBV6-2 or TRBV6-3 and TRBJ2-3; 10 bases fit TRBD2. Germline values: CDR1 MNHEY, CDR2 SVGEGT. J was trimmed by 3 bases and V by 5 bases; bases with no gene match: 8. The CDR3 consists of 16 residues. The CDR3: CASSPTSGKGTDTQYF. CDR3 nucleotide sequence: TGTGCCAGCAGTCCCACTAGCGGGAAGGGTACAGATACGCAGTATTTT.